This T cell receptor (beta chain) was documented in a study of neoadjuvant anti-PD-1 for oral cavity cancer. As regards this clone: Antigen unknown.

TCRdb's copy holds only in-frame clones and misses some; the assay was immunoSEQ multiplex PCR. Among fewer than 20,000 clones listed, around 71% were seen once. After removal of 7 bases from V and 7 bases from J, the junction contained 9 bases not matched to a gene. This CDR3 has 14 residues. Germline CDR1 is SEHNR and CDR2 is FQNEAQ (reference sequence). General study points: With a few patients per group, TCR findings need larger cohorts. Non-responders to neoadjuvant nivolumab had significantly more clonal PBMC T cells than responders.

Specimen: PBMCs, collected before nivolumab (anti-PD-1) treatment. The chain links TRBV7-9 to TRBJ1-2, with 10 positions matching TRBD1. The TCR originated in a person aged 35 to 85 with oral cavity squamous cell carcinoma. The CDR3 here is CASIETGGVGGYTF. The CDR3 DNA reads TGTGCCAGCATCGAGACAGGGGGCGTTGGTGGCTACACCTTC.